These 30 T cell receptor beta chains were sequenced from one sample in a study of blood T cell repertoires in COVID-19. Using immunoSEQ multiplex PCR, the repertoire was profiled, and TCRdb retains in-frame clones only, with some absent. This repertoire shows around 160,000 clones, about nine tenths found once; its top ten account for about 2.3%. Source material: peripheral blood. The receptors stem from a human donor in a cohort sampled during active COVID-19.

V is TRBV11-2 and J is TRBJ1-2; D might be TRBD1 (5 bases). Looked up from germline, CDR1 is SGHAT and CDR2 is FQNNGV. The CDR3 runs to 14 residues. Trimming removed 7 bases at V and 4 bases at J, with 16 bases between. CDR3 residues: CASNQDSKPYGYTF. The CDR3 coding sequence is TGTGCCAGCAACCAAGACAGCAAACCCTATGGCTACACCTTC.

This clone was recorded a few times. The rearrangement joins TRBV12-3 or TRBV12-4 to TRBJ2-4; D remains ambiguous. The V end lost 3 bases, the J end lost 8 bases, and 11 bases lay between the germline ends. The CDR3 totals 13 residues. The CDR3 sequence is CASSFGPADIQYF. The CDR3 DNA reads as TGTGCCAGCAGTTTCGGCCCCGCGGACATTCAGTACTTC.

This clone showed up just once. This chain links TRBV7-3 with TRBJ2-1; weak D call: TRBD2 (6 bases). Germline-derived CDR1 and CDR2 are SGHTA and FQGTGA. The germline V and J ends were trimmed by 0 bases and 7 bases, with 7 bases remaining between them. The CDR3 is 13 residues long. Here the CDR3 DNA reads TGTGCCAGCAGCTTAACCGGGAGAAATGAGCAGTTCTTC. It translates to CASSLTGRNEQFF.

In this sample, this clone turned up once. V and J are TRBV9 and TRBJ2-5, with D perhaps TRBD2 (6 bases). CDR1 and CDR2 from the germline V gene are SGDLS and YYNGEE. Trimming stripped 3 bases from V and 4 bases from J, with 16 bases between. This CDR3 is 15 amino acids long. The CDR3 DNA reads TGTGCCAGCAGCGGGCGCGGGGACTTACGAGAGACCCAGTACTTC. It is translated as CASSGRGDLRETQYF.

The V call is TRBV2, the J call TRBJ2-7; TRBD1 agrees at 7 bases. The CDR3 totals 15 residues. The junction had 7 bases not matched to a gene; V was cut back by 5 bases and J by 0 bases. Germline V lookup: CDR1 SNHLY, CDR2 FYNNEI. For the CDR3, the DNA is TGTGCCAGCAGTAAACCGACAGGGAGCTCCTACGAGCAGTACTTC. It codes for CASSKPTGSSYEQYF.

The V gene is TRBV9, the J gene TRBJ2-4, with 8 positions matching TRBD1. Losses at the gene ends were 3 bases for V and 8 bases for J; bases not matched to a gene: 7. Germline lookup yields CDR1 SGDLS and CDR2 YYNGEE. This CDR3 has 14 amino acids. CDR3 sequence (DNA): TGTGCCAGCAGCGCCCAGGGGGCGCGGGACATTCAGTACTTC. Translation: CASSAQGARDIQYF.

Details on this clone: The junction departs from the called germline gene at one end, perhaps through a read error. The chain uses TRBV7-9 and TRBJ2-3; TRBD1 or TRBD2 may be the D gene (9 bases each). The germline CDR1 and CDR2 sequences are SEHNR and FQNEAQ (reference sequence). The CDR3 is 15 amino acids. CDR3 sequence (DNA): TGTGCCAGCAGCGTGACAGGGGGAAGCGGGGGGTCGGAGCTTTTT. It yields the protein CASSVTGGSGGSELF.

The chain recombines TRBV19 with TRBJ2-5, with D maybe TRBD1 (6 bases). The V gene's germline CDR1 is LNHDA and CDR2 SQIVND (reference sequence). The CDR3 sequence is 14 residues long. With 11 bases removed from V and 5 bases from J, the gap between germline ends came to 21 bases. CDR3 coding DNA: TGTGCCTCGAGGGGCAGGGGCGCAGGGGAGACCCAGTACTTC. Its protein is CASRGRGAGETQYF. The entire variable domain, with the rest obtained from reference TRBV19 and TRBJ2-5, is as follows: DGGITQSPKYLFRKEGQNVTLSCEQNLNHDAMYWYRQDPGQGLRLIYYSQIVNDFQKGDIAEGYSVSREKKESFPLTVTSAQKNPTAFYLCASRGRGAGETQYFGPGTRLLVL.

The rearrangement joins TRBV7-3 to TRBJ2-1; no firm D call. The germline V and J ends were trimmed by 2 bases and 0 bases, with 8 bases remaining between them. CDR3 length: 15 amino acids. The germline V gene encodes CDR1 SGHTA and CDR2 FQGTGA. The CDR3 coding sequence is TGTGCCAGCAGCTTAGTCAGATCCTCCTACAATGAGCAGTTCTTC. Translation: CASSLVRSSYNEQFF.

There are a few counts of this clone. The chain joins TRBV6-2 or TRBV6-3 to TRBJ1-3; D remains ambiguous. The CDR3 length is 15 residues. Germline CDR1 is MNHEY and CDR2 is SVGEGT. V was shortened by 5 bases and J by 0 bases, with 11 bases between the two germline ends. In DNA form, the CDR3 reads TGTGCCAGCAGTCGAACACGGAGCTCTGGAAACACCATATATTTT. It encodes CASSRTRSSGNTIYF.

This clone showed up just once. CDR3 region: CASRREQGTDTQYF. As DNA, the CDR3 is TGCGCCAGCAGGCGGGAACAAGGCACAGATACGCAGTATTTT. The genes are TRBV5-1 and TRBJ2-3; D is perhaps TRBD2 (6 bases). This CDR3 comprises 14 residues. Germline V gene lookup returns CDR1 SGHRS and CDR2 YFSETQ. Deletions cut 5 bases from V and 1 base from J, with 11 bases between.

The V call is TRBV30, the J call TRBJ2-3; 12 nucleotides line up with TRBD1. Trimming at V came to 3 bases and at J to 3 bases, leaving 4 bases not matched to a gene. Germline CDR1 GTSNPN, CDR2 SVGIG (reference sequence). This CDR3 spans 15 amino acids. DNA of the CDR3: TGTGCCTGGAGGGGACAGGGGGCAAGAACAGATACGCAGTATTTT. Translation gives CAWRGQGARTDTQYF.

The CDR3 is CASSQEAGGSYNEQFF. The CDR3 DNA is TGTGCCAGCAGCCAAGAAGCGGGGGGATCCTACAATGAGCAGTTCTTC. This chain joins TRBV14 and TRBJ2-1, with TRBD2 identical over 9 bases. J gave up 1 base and V 0 bases, and 1 base lay outside the gene matches. Germline V gene sequence: CDR1 SGHDN, CDR2 FVKESK. The CDR3 is 16 residues long.

The chain links TRBV7-3 to TRBJ2-6; 11 positions match TRBD1. V shed 0 bases and J 1 base; nucleotides not matched to a gene: 8. Germline-derived CDR1 and CDR2 are SGHTA and FQGTGA. The CDR3 is 20 residues long. The CDR3, as DNA: TGTGCCAGCAGCTTAACGCCTAGGACAGGGGGCGCGTCTGGGGCCAACGTCCTGACTTTC. Translating it yields CASSLTPRTGGASGANVLTF. Using reference TRBV7-3 and TRBJ2-6 for the parts outside the CDR3, the full variable domain is GAGVSQTPSNKVTEKGKYVELRCDPISGHTALYWYRQSLGQGPEFLIYFQGTGAADDSGLPNDRFFAVRPEGSVSTLKIQRTERGDSAVYLCASSLTPRTGGASGANVLTFGAGSRLTVL.

The chain is built from TRBV11-2 and TRBJ1-1; D is unresolved. Trimming left V 3 bases short and J 8 bases short, with 10 bases between. The V gene's germline CDR1 is SGHAT and CDR2 FQNNGV. The CDR3 covers 12 residues. The CDR3 DNA is TGTGCCAGCAGCTTCTTGTTCAGGGAAGCTTTCTTT. This codes for CASSFLFREAFF.

V usage is TRBV19 and J usage is TRBJ1-4, with D hard to call. Germline lookup yields CDR1 LNHDA and CDR2 SQIVND (reference sequence). V was cut by 2 bases and J by 6 bases, with 10 bases left in between. This CDR3 has 14 amino acids. The CDR3 DNA reads as TGTGCCAGTAGTATATACATGGCAGATGAAAAACTGTTTTTT. It specifies CASSIYMADEKLFF.

The V call is TRBV9, the J call TRBJ2-1; 7 bases map to TRBD1. The germline V gene has CDR1 SGDLS and CDR2 YYNGEE. The V segment lost 4 bases and the J segment 5 bases; nucleotides outside the gene matches: 6. CDR3 length equals 14 residues. In DNA, the CDR3 is TGTGCCAGCAGCCCCGGGACAGCGAACAATGAGCAGTTCTTC. The encoded protein is CASSPGTANNEQFF.

The rearrangement joins TRBV19 to TRBJ2-2, with D maybe TRBD2 (6 bases). V was shortened by 6 bases and J by 0 bases, with 11 bases between the two germline ends. CDR1 is LNHDA, CDR2 SQIVND, per germline (reference sequence). This CDR3 is 15 amino acids long. The CDR3 sequence is CASRGSGSNTGELFF. CDR3 DNA sequence: TGTGCCAGTAGGGGGAGCGGGTCGAACACCGGGGAGCTGTTTTTT.

The chain joins TRBV5-4 to TRBJ2-1, with 10 bases aligning to TRBD2. Germline V CDR1 and CDR2: SGHNT, YYREEE (reference sequence). Trimming cost V 4 bases and J 6 bases; bases outside gene matches: 13. CDR3 length: 17 amino acids. The CDR3 is CASSLIFLAGVGNEQFF. In nucleotides, the CDR3 is TGTGCCAGCAGCCTCATATTTCTAGCGGGGGTAGGCAATGAGCAGTTCTTC.

This chain joins TRBV19 and TRBJ1-5, with D possibly being TRBD1 (5 bases). The V gene lost 4 bases and the J gene lost 5 bases, with 6 bases spanning the gap. CDR3 length equals 12 residues. CDR1 and CDR2 from the germline V gene are LNHDA and SQIVND (reference sequence). The CDR3 protein is CASSTGYQPQHF. The CDR3 DNA follows: TGTGCCAGTAGTACAGGGTATCAGCCCCAGCATTTT.

The chain combines TRBV9 with TRBJ1-2; no definite D call. This CDR3 has 14 amino acids. V lost 8 bases and J 3 bases, leaving 17 bases between the germline ends. CDR1 is SGDLS and CDR2 is YYNGEE in the germline V gene. The CDR3 spells CARDFGDVDYGYTF. DNA of the CDR3: TGTGCCAGGGACTTCGGGGATGTAGACTATGGCTACACCTTC.

This clone was detected only a few times. V gene TRBV30 combines with J gene TRBJ1-6; D remains unclear. The germline CDR1 and CDR2 sequences are GTSNPN and SVGIG (reference sequence). Trimming took 0 bases from V and 7 from J, leaving 10 bases between them. The CDR3 is 14 amino acids. CDR3 nucleotides: TGTGCCTGGAGTGTCCTAACTGCAAATTCACCCCTCCACTTT. This translates into CAWSVLTANSPLHF.

The chain employs TRBV6-4 and TRBJ2-1; tentative D call: TRBD2 (6 bases). This CDR3 has 15 amino acids. With 4 bases removed from V and 6 bases from J, the gap between germline ends came to 16 bases. The V gene's germline CDR1 is MRHNA and CDR2 SNTAGT. The CDR3 loop reads CASSGEASQSNEQFF. The DNA of the CDR3 is TGTGCCAGCAGTGGGGAGGCTAGCCAATCCAATGAGCAGTTCTTC.

The genes are TRBV18 and TRBJ2-5; D is uncertain. This CDR3 has 16 residues. V was pared by 1 base and J by 4 bases, with 16 bases between. Germline lookup yields CDR1 KGHSH and CDR2 LQKENI. In DNA, the CDR3 is TGTGCCAGCTCACCACAGTCAGGTTACTCGATAGAGACCCAGTACTTC. This gives the protein CASSPQSGYSIETQYF. The full variable domain, in which reference TRBV18 and TRBJ2-5 provide the parts outside the CDR3, is NAGVMQNPRHLVRRRGQEARLRCSPMKGHSHVYWYRQLPEEGLKFMVYLQKENIIDESGMPKERFSAEFPKEGPSILRIQQVVRGDSAAYFCASSPQSGYSIETQYFGPGTRLLVL.

This clone appeared a single time. The DNA of the CDR3 is TGTGCCAGCAGTTACCTTGGGACAGGGAGCACCGGGGAGCTGTTTTTT. This translates into CASSYLGTGSTGELFF. V gene TRBV6-2 or TRBV6-3 combines with J gene TRBJ2-2; TRBD1 matches 9 bases. V trimming: 2 bases; J trimming: 4 bases; junction bases outside the gene matches: 5. Germline-derived CDR1 and CDR2 are MNHEY and SVGEGT. The CDR3 totals 16 residues.

The chain links TRBV11-2 to TRBJ2-3, with 8 bases matching TRBD2. The length of the CDR3 is 15 residues. After removal of 2 bases from V and 4 bases from J, the junction contained 5 bases not matched to a gene. CDR1 SGHAT and CDR2 FQNNGV come from the germline V gene. The CDR3 coding sequence is TGTGCCAGCAGCTTAAGTGCGGGGGGACCAGATACGCAGTATTTT. It is translated as CASSLSAGGPDTQYF.

This sequence joins TRBV12-3 or TRBV12-4 and TRBJ2-3; D is possibly TRBD2 (5 bases). The CDR3 is made up of 11 amino acids. Deletions cut 3 bases from V and 9 bases from J, with 7 bases between. This CDR3 is CASSLGGTQYF. The CDR3 DNA is TGTGCCAGCAGTTTGGGCGGGACGCAGTATTTT.

CDR3 loop: CASTIDSLYGYTF. CDR3 DNA: TGTGCCAGCACCATCGACAGCCTATATGGCTACACCTTC. The chain carries TRBV2 and TRBJ1-2, with D possibly being TRBD1 (5 bases). This CDR3 is built from 13 residues. In germline, CDR1 is SNHLY, CDR2 FYNNEI. Trimming left V 7 bases short and J 5 bases short, with 14 bases between.

The rearrangement links TRBV27 to TRBJ1-5; no definite D call. This CDR3 comprises 13 residues. Trimming removed 5 bases at V and 7 bases at J, with 12 bases between. Germline lookup yields CDR1 MNHEY and CDR2 SMNVEV (reference sequence). CDR3 bases: TGTGCCAGCAGTCCCGCCGTGGAGCAGCCCCAGCATTTT. Protein product: CASSPAVEQPQHF.

In its sample, this clone was seen a few times. V and J are TRBV7-2 and TRBJ1-1; tentative D call: TRBD1 (5 bases). V lost 6 bases, J lost 11 bases, and 16 bases lay in between. The germline V gene has CDR1 SGHTA and CDR2 FQGNSA. The CDR3 has 12 amino acids. DNA for the CDR3: TGTGCCAGCAGTTACCGGGGGTCAGGGGCTTTCTTT. Residues: CASSYRGSGAFF.